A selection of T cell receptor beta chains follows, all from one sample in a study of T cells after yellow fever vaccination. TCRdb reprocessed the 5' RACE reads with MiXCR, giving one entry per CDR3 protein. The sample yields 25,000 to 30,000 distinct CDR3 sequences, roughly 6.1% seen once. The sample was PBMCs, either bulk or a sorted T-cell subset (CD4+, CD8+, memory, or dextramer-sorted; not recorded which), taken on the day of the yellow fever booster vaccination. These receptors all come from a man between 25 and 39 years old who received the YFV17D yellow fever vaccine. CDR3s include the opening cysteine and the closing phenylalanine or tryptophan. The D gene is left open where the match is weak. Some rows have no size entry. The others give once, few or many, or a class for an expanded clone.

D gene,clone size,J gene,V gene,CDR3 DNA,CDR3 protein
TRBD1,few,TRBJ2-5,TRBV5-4,TGTGCCAGCAGCTCGGACAGGGGGCAGACCCAGTACTTC,CASSSDRGQTQYF
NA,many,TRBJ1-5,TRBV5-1,TGCGCCAGCAGCTTGGTTCCGGGTTCTGGTCAGCCCCAGCATTTT,CASSLVPGSGQPQHF
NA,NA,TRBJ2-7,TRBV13,TGTGCCAGCAGCTTGGGGGCTAGAGACGAGCAGTACTTC,CASSLGARDEQYF
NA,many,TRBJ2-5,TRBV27,TGTGCCAGCGGTTCGGGGGGCGGACCTGGGTCGACCCAGTACTTC,CASGSGGGPGSTQYF
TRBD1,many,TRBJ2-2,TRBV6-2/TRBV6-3,TGTGCCAGCCGCCCAGGGGGGAACACCGGGGAGCTGTTTTTT,CASRPGGNTGELFF
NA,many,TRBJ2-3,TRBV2,TGTGCCAGCAGTGAAAATCGCGACACAGATACGCAGTATTTT,CASSENRDTDTQYF
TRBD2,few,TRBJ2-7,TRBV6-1,TGTGCCAGCAGATTCCGCGGGGGGACTAGGAGCTACGAGCAGTACTTC,CASRFRGGTRSYEQYF
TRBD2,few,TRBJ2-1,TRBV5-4,TGTGCCAGCAGCTACGGACTAGCGGGAGGCAATGAGCAGTTCTTC,CASSYGLAGGNEQFF
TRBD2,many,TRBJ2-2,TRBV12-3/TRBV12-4,TGTGCCAGCAGTGAGACTAGCGGGAGTAGTATCGGGGAGCTGTTTTTT,CASSETSGSSIGELFF
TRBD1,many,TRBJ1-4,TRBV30,TGTGCCTGGAGTATCACAGGGGATCTTGCAAAACTGTTTTTT,CAWSITGDLAKLFF
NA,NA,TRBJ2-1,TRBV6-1,TGTGCCAGCAGAGACCCCCTTACACAGGAGCAGTTCTTC,CASRDPLTQEQFF
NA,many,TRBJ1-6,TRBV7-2,TGTGCCAGCAGCTTTGGGTTGAATTCACCCCTCCACTTT,CASSFGLNSPLHF
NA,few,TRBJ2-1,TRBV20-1,TGCAGTGGTGGGACCTCGTCCGAGCAGTTCTTC,CSGGTSSEQFF
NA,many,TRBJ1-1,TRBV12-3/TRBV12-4,TGTGCCAGCAGCAGGAGGACAGTAGACACTGAAGCTTTCTTT,CASSRRTVDTEAFF
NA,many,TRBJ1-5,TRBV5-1,TGCGCCAGCAGCTTAACTGGGATTAGCAATCAGCCCCAGCATTTT,CASSLTGISNQPQHF
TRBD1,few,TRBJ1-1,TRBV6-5,TGTGCCAGCAGTTCGGACAGGGCGAGAGCTGAAGCTTTCTTT,CASSSDRARAEAFF
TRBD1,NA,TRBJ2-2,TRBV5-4,TGTGCCAGCAGCCCCGGGACAGGGAGGCACACCGGGGAGCTGTTTTTT,CASSPGTGRHTGELFF
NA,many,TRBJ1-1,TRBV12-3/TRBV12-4,TGTGCCAGCAGTTTAGCCACAGGGATCACTGAAGCTTTCTTT,CASSLATGITEAFF
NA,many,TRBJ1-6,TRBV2,TGTGCCAGCACAGATCGGCAGGGACCCAATTCACCCCTCCACTTT,CASTDRQGPNSPLHF
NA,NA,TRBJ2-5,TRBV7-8,TGTGCCAGCGGCTCCCAGGGGCTCGAGACCCAGTACTTC,CASGSQGLETQYF
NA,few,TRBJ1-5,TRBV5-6,TGTGCCTCTCAGCGGGGAACCGATCAGCCCCAGCATTTT,CASQRGTDQPQHF
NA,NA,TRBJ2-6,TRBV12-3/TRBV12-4,TGTGCCAGCAGTCAGACACTACGCTCTGGGGCCAACGTCCTGACTTTC,CASSQTLRSGANVLTF
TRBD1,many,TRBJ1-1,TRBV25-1,TGTGCCAGCAGTGATGCGGGACAGGGTTTCACTGAAGCTTTCTTT,CASSDAGQGFTEAFF
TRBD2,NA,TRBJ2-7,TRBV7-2,TGTGCCAGCAGAGCCGGGACTAGCGGGAGTAGGAACGAGCAGTACTTC,CASRAGTSGSRNEQYF
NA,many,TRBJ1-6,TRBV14,TGTGCCAGCAGCCGCGACGGGGGGGGATCCGTACGTTCACCCCTCCACTTT,CASSRDGGGSVRSPLHF
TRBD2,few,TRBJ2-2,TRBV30,TGTGCCTGGGGGGGGGCTAGCGGGTTCACCGGGGAGCTGTTTTTT,CAWGGASGFTGELFF
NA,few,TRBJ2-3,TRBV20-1,TGCAGTGCAAGGACTACTACTACAGATACGCAGTATTTT,CSARTTTTDTQYF
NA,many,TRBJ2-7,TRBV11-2,TGTGCCAGCAGCTTCGAAAGGTCCGAGCAGTACTTC,CASSFERSEQYF
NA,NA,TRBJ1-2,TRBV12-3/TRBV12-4,TGTGCCAGCACCCGACGGGATAACTATGGCTACACCTTC,CASTRRDNYGYTF
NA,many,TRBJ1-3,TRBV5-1,TGCGCCAGCAGCTTGGTTGGTCGGGGATCGTCGGGAAACACCATATATTTT,CASSLVGRGSSGNTIYF
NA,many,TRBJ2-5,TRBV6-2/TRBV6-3,TGTGCCAGCAGTACCCCACCCGAGACCCAGTACTTC,CASSTPPETQYF
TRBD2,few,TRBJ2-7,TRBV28,TGTGCCAGCAGTCGTAGCGGGAGGGGGTACGAGCAGTACTTC,CASSRSGRGYEQYF
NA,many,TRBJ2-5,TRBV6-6,TGTGCCAGCAGGGGGATGTTGGAGACCCAGTACTTC,CASRGMLETQYF
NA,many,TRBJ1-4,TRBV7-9,TGTGCCAGCAGCTCCGACGGCGGCCTGACTAATGAAAAACTGTTTTTT,CASSSDGGLTNEKLFF
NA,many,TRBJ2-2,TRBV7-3,TGTGCCAGCAGCTTAGCCATGGCGAACACCGGGGAGCTGTTTTTT,CASSLAMANTGELFF
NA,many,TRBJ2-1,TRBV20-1,TGCAGTGCTAGTCAGAATGAGCAGTTCTTC,CSASQNEQFF
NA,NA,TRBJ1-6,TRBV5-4,TGTGCCAGCAGCACAGAACAGGGCTACTATAATTCACCCCTCCACTTT,CASSTEQGYYNSPLHF
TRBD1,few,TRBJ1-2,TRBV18,TGTGCCAGCTCAACTACAGGGGGCAATGGCTACACCTTC,CASSTTGGNGYTF
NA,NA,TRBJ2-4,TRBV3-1,TGTGCCAGCAGCCAAAACAGGGCCAAAAACATTCAGTACTTC,CASSQNRAKNIQYF
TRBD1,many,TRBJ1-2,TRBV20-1,TGCAGTGCGGGACAGCTTAACTATGGCTACACCTTC,CSAGQLNYGYTF
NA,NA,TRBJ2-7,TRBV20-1,TGCTGTGCTCTACTCCCCCCAGACCTAGCCTCCTACGAGCAGTACTTC,CCALLPPDLASYEQYF
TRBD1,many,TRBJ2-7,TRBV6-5,TGTGCCAGCAGTTACTCGAAAATGGACAGGCGGACGGGGACCTACGAGCAGTACTTC,CASSYSKMDRRTGTYEQYF
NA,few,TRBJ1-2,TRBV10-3,TGTGCCATCAGTGAGGATCCGGGGGCAGGCTACACCTTC,CAISEDPGAGYTF
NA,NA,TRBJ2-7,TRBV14,TGTGCCAGCAGCCAAGCCATTATAGGCGAGCAGTACTTC,CASSQAIIGEQYF
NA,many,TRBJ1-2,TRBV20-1,TGCAGTGCTAGAGATGGGATCTATGGCTACACCTTC,CSARDGIYGYTF
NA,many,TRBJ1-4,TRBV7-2,TGTGCCAGCAGCTTCACACAGGGAGCAGGAAAACTGTTTTTT,CASSFTQGAGKLFF
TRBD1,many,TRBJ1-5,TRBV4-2,TGTGCCAGCAGCCTCGGGACAGGGGATGGGCCCCAGCATTTT,CASSLGTGDGPQHF
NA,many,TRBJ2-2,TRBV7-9,TGTGCCAGCAGCCCAGGGACACCGCTAGGGACCGGGGAGCTGTTTTTT,CASSPGTPLGTGELFF
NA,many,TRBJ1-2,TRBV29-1,TGCAGCGCGAGGGATGGTGATGGCTACACCTTC,CSARDGDGYTF
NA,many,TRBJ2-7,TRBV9,TGTGCCAGCAGCGTAGCTATGGAGGGGGCAAGCGAGCAGTACTTC,CASSVAMEGASEQYF
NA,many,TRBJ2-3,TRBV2,TGTGCCGGAGCATTAGGGGAGCTGAGCACAGATACGCAGTATTTT,CAGALGELSTDTQYF
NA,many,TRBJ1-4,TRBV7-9,TGTGCCAGCAGCCCCGAAGGGGAAAAACTGTTTTTT,CASSPEGEKLFF
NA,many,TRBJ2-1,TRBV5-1,TGCGCCAGCAGCTCCGAGGGGGGGCGAATTGAAAATGAGCAGTTCTTC,CASSSEGGRIENEQFF